This TCR beta chain was profiled in a study of OX40 agonist ivuxolimab in advanced cancers. In the study overall: Patients received ivuxolimab, an agonistic anti-OX40 (CD134) antibody.

Unmatched junction bases numbered 4, after V lost 3 bases and J lost 3 bases. CDR3 length equals 15 residues. Germline V lookup: CDR1 MGHDK, CDR2 SYGVNS. Data came from immunoSEQ multiplex PCR; TCRdb stores just in-frame clones and leaves some out. The profile shows about 43,000 clones, 80% of them singletons. The table lists this clone with a few counts. Individuals having autoimmune disease history or systemic immunosuppression were not enrolled. The chain uses TRBV25-1 and TRBJ1-2, with 10 nucleotides matching TRBD1. The starting material was CD4+ or CD8+ T cells sorted from blood, obtained in a trial of the OX40 agonist ivuxolimab. The source of this sequence is an adult with an advanced solid tumor such as melanoma, head and neck, liver or kidney cancer. As DNA, the CDR3 is TGTGCCAGCAGTGAGCCGGGACAGGGGTACTATGGCTACACCTTC. Its translation: CASSEPGQGYYGYTF.